This T cell receptor beta chain was profiled in a study of T cell changes during pregnancy in multiple sclerosis. The method was immunoSEQ multiplex PCR; TCRdb's version includes in-frame clones alone and lacks a portion of them. This repertoire shows about 61,000 clones, 93% found once; its top ten account for roughly 2.5%. Germline assignment: CDR1 LNHNV and CDR2 YYDKDF (reference sequence). Trimming removed 0 bases from V and 1 base from J; junction bases left unmatched: 3. The CDR3 loop spans 17 amino acids. Specimen: CD8+ T cells from peripheral blood mononuclear cells, collected in the third trimester of pregnancy. The gene calls are TRBV15 and TRBJ1-1; 12 bases align to TRBD1. The TCR comes from a female donor with multiple sclerosis, enrolled in a pregnancy study. The CDR3 sequence: CATSRERGQGANTEAFF. The CDR3 coding sequence is TGTGCCACCAGCAGAGAACGGGGACAGGGGGCGAACACTGAAGCTTTCTTT. Variable domain in full (rest from reference TRBV15 and TRBJ1-1): DAMVIQNPRYQVTQFGKPVTLSCSQTLNHNVMYWYQQKSSQAPKLLFHYYDKDFNNEADTPDNFQSRRPNTSFCFLDIRSPGLGDTAMYLCATSRERGQGANTEAFFGQGTRLTVV.